These 32 T cell receptor beta chains share one sample of origin, sequenced in a study of blood T cell repertoires in COVID-19. The assay was immunoSEQ multiplex PCR, and TCRdb's table has in-frame clones only and misses some. The sample lists over 80,000 clones, more than 70% occurring once. Sequencing was carried out using peripheral blood. The receptors here all came from a woman between 55 and 75 years old with acute or convalescent COVID-19.

The rearrangement joins TRBV24-1 to TRBJ1-2; TRBD1 matches at 8 bases. The ends lost 3 bases at V and 7 bases at J; junction bases unmatched: 3. Per the germline V gene, CDR1 is KGHDR and CDR2 is SFDVKD. This CDR3 spans 13 amino acids. In DNA form, the CDR3 reads TGTGCCACCAGTGATCCGGGACAGGCTGGCTACACCTTC. It is translated as CATSDPGQAGYTF.

In regard to this clone: The junction does not match germline at one end; this may be a read error. The chain is built from TRBV12-3 or TRBV12-4 and TRBJ1-5; D is unresolved. The CDR3 runs 13 residues. CDR3 DNA: TGTGCCAGCAGTATAGCCAACGGACGGACTCAGCATTTT. Translation: CASSIANGRTQHF.

V and J are TRBV7-2 and TRBJ2-5, with 8 bases fitting TRBD2. The CDR3 loop spans 17 amino acids. CDR1 is SGHTA, CDR2 FQGNSA, per germline. Trimming took 5 bases from V and 2 from J; bases not matched to a gene: 13. CDR3 DNA: TGTGCCAGCAGCCGTTCTGGTATGGTAGCGGGACAAGAGACCCAGTACTTC. This gives the protein CASSRSGMVAGQETQYF.

The CDR3 nucleotides are TGTGCCAGCTCACCAACGGGCCAAGAGACCCAGTACTTC. This gives the protein CASSPTGQETQYF. V is TRBV18 and J is TRBJ2-5; no clear D gene. CDR3 length: 13 amino acids. V was trimmed by 2 bases and J by 1 base, leaving 5 bases between them. Germline V CDR1 and CDR2: KGHSH, LQKENI.

This chain connects TRBV5-1 to TRBJ2-1, with D possibly matching TRBD1 (6 bases). Germline V CDR1 and CDR2: SGHRS, YFSETQ. This CDR3 comprises 17 residues. V was clipped by 2 bases and J by 4 bases, with 19 bases between them. CDR3 nucleotide sequence: TGCGCCAGCAGCTTCGGGTCTTTGGGGGCCAGATACAATGAGCAGTTCTTC. Its translation is CASSFGSLGARYNEQFF.

A note on this clone: A read error may account for a junction end that differs from germline. CDR3 sequence reads: CASSLSPPGVRSYQETQYF. The CDR3 DNA follows: TGTGCTAGCAGCTTAAGTCCCCCCGGTGTCCGGTCGTACCAAGAGACCCAGTACTTC. The chain carries TRBV7-7 and TRBJ2-5; the D is unclear. The length of the CDR3 is 19 residues. Looked up from germline, CDR1 is SSHAT and CDR2 is FNYEAQ (reference sequence).

This clone appeared a few times. Its ends do not fully match the called genes, so a read error is possible. The chain employs TRBV20-1 and TRBJ2-1, with no clear D. CDR3 length: 11 amino acids. CDR1 and CDR2 (germline): DFQATT, SNEGSKA (reference sequence). In DNA, the CDR3 is TGCAGTGCTAGAGCGGGTTCTCCCCGCGTCTTC. Protein sequence: CSARAGSPRVF.

This clone has only one observation. The V and J genes are TRBV18 and TRBJ2-3; the match to TRBD2 covers 11 bases. Trimming took 4 bases from V and 1 from J; bases not matched to a gene: 1. Germline V gene sequence: CDR1 KGHSH, CDR2 LQKENI. CDR3 length: 15 residues. The CDR3, as DNA: TGTGCCAGCTCACTGACTAGCGGGGGCACAGATACGCAGTATTTT. As protein: CASSLTSGGTDTQYF.

The rearrangement joins TRBV5-5 to TRBJ2-5; 10 positions agree with TRBD2. Germline V gene sequence: CDR1 SGHKS, CDR2 YYEKEE (reference sequence). J was trimmed by 5 bases and V by 1 base; bases with no gene match: 8. This CDR3 is 16 amino acids long. The CDR3 loop is CASSLRSSGSWETQYF. The CDR3 nucleotides read TGTGCCAGCAGCTTGAGGTCTAGCGGGAGTTGGGAGACCCAGTACTTC.

This clone was seen a handful of times. This chain links TRBV4-2 with TRBJ2-2; TRBD2 matches at 10 bases. The CDR3 runs 18 residues. The V and J ends lost 0 bases and 1 base, in that order; junction bases with no gene match: 5. Germline V gene lookup returns CDR1 LGHNA and CDR2 YNFKEQ. CDR3 sequence: CASSQEGQRGGNTGELFF. CDR3 nucleotide sequence: TGTGCCAGCAGCCAAGAAGGCCAGCGGGGGGGGAACACCGGGGAGCTGTTTTTT.

This chain connects TRBV11-2 to TRBJ2-7; no clear D gene. Trimming left V 2 bases short and J 3 bases short, with 14 bases between. This CDR3 is built from 15 residues. From germline, CDR1 is SGHAT and CDR2 FQNNGV. In DNA form, the CDR3 reads TGTGCCAGCAGCTTACAACGGCAGGAATACTACGAGCAGTACTTC. This gives the protein CASSLQRQEYYEQYF.

This chain uses TRBV5-1 with TRBJ2-1, with TRBD2 identical over 7 bases. V shed 0 bases and J 4 bases; nucleotides not matched to a gene: 4. Per the germline V gene, CDR1 is SGHRS and CDR2 is YFSETQ. This CDR3 is 15 amino acids long. The DNA for the CDR3 is TGCGCCAGCAGCTTGGGGGGGACTATTTACAATGAGCAGTTCTTC. Translating it yields CASSLGGTIYNEQFF. Drawing the rest from reference TRBV5-1 and TRBJ2-1, the complete variable domain is KAGVTQTPRYLIKTRGQQVTLSCSPISGHRSVSWYQQTPGQGLQFLFEYFSETQRNKGNFPGRFSGRQFSNSRSEMNVSTLELGDSALYLCASSLGGTIYNEQFFGPGTRLTVL.

The chain is built from TRBV14 and TRBJ1-6; 8 positions match TRBD1. Germline loops: CDR1 SGHDN, CDR2 FVKESK. The CDR3 extends over 20 amino acids. Trimming removed 3 bases from V and 0 bases from J; junction bases left unmatched: 13. CDR3 sequence (DNA): TGTGCCAGCAGCCATAATTACAGGGGGATGCTCGGCTCCTATAATTCACCCCTCCACTTT. As protein: CASSHNYRGMLGSYNSPLHF.

This clone was counted a single time. The chain combines TRBV6-6 with TRBJ1-5, with D unclear. The CDR3 totals 14 residues. Germline V lookup: CDR1 MNHNY, CDR2 SVGAGI (reference sequence). Trimming removed 6 bases from V and 2 bases from J, with 11 bases in between. CDR3 sequence reads: CASSLREGNQPQHF. The CDR3 region has the DNA TGTGCCAGCAGCCTAAGAGAAGGCAATCAGCCCCAGCATTTT.

The chain uses TRBV5-1 and TRBJ1-3; the D is unclear. Germline CDR1 is SGHRS and CDR2 is YFSETQ. The CDR3 is 16 residues long. Trimming removed 1 base at V and 0 bases at J, with 11 bases between. DNA of the CDR3: TGCGCCAGCAGCTTGACTGCGCGGGGCTCTGGAAACACCATATATTTT. Its protein product is CASSLTARGSGNTIYF.

This clone was detected once. J is TRBJ1-6 and V is TRBV2; perhaps TRBD1 as D (6 bases). The germline gives CDR1 SNHLY, CDR2 FYNNEI. V was pared by 3 bases and J by 0 bases, with 18 bases between. There are 19 residues in the CDR3. The CDR3 nucleotides are TGTGCCAGCAGTGATTGGGGGGGGGCACAGAGCTCCTATAATTCACCCCTCCACTTT. The encoded protein is CASSDWGGAQSSYNSPLHF.

This rearrangement joins TRBV20-1 to TRBJ2-3; D uncertain. CDR3 length: 11 residues. V was shortened by 3 bases and J by 2 bases, with 3 bases between the two germline ends. Per germline, CDR1 DFQATT and CDR2 SNEGSKA (reference sequence). CDR3 DNA sequence: TGCAGTGCTAGTTACACAGATACGCAGTATTTT. Amino acid sequence: CSASYTDTQYF.

In its sample, this clone was seen once. V gene TRBV7-9 combines with J gene TRBJ1-3; D is possibly TRBD1 (6 bases). Trimming shortened V by 6 bases and J by 0 bases, and 12 bases separated the two germline ends. Germline assignment: CDR1 SEHNR and CDR2 FQNEAQ (reference sequence). The CDR3 runs 15 residues. CDR3 region: CASSRGQTSGNTIYF. CDR3 in DNA: TGTGCCAGCAGTCGAGGACAGACCTCTGGAAACACCATATATTTT.

Relative to its sample, this clone is medium-sized. The CDR3 reads CASSEGGQPQHF. DNA of the CDR3: TGTGCCAGCAGTGAAGGAGGCCAGCCCCAGCATTTT. The V call is TRBV6-1, the J call TRBJ1-5; D is unresolved. CDR1 and CDR2 from the germline V gene are MNHNS and SASEGT. The CDR3 totals 12 residues. V lost 1 base, J lost 7 bases, and 5 bases lay in between.

The V call is TRBV11-2, the J call TRBJ1-6; 7 bases are a match to TRBD1. This CDR3 comprises 14 residues. Germline CDR1 SGHAT, CDR2 FQNNGV. V gave up 5 bases and J gave up 8 bases; unmatched junction bases: 6. The CDR3 loop is CASSADRDYSPLHF. The CDR3 coding sequence is TGTGCCAGCAGCGCAGACAGGGATTATTCACCCCTCCACTTT.

This chain connects TRBV3-1 (or the pseudogene TRBV3-2) to TRBJ2-3; perhaps TRBD1 as D (6 bases). Germline CDR1 is LGHDT and CDR2 is YNNKEL (reference sequence). Trimming removed 7 bases at V and 11 bases at J, with 16 bases between. The CDR3 sequence is 12 residues long. CDR3 DNA: TGTGCCAGCAACCTACTCGAGGGGGTGCAGTATTTT. Translation: CASNLLEGVQYF.

This chain uses TRBV9 with TRBJ2-6; 7 bases map to TRBD1. Germline V gene sequence: CDR1 SGDLS, CDR2 YYNGEE. The CDR3 extends over 21 amino acids. J lost 0 bases, V lost 3 bases, and 18 bases had no gene match. The CDR3: CASSARSTGRGLTSGANVLTF. The DNA of the CDR3 is TGTGCCAGCAGCGCAAGAAGCACGGGCAGGGGGTTAACCTCTGGGGCCAACGTCCTGACTTTC.

The chain links TRBV6-6 to TRBJ2-7; TRBD2 might be the D (5 bases). This CDR3 spans 14 amino acids. The V end lost 0 bases, the J end lost 2 bases, and 8 bases lay between the germline ends. Germline V lookup: CDR1 MNHNY, CDR2 SVGAGI (reference sequence). CDR3 amino acids: CASSYSAGTYEQYF. CDR3 sequence (DNA): TGTGCCAGCAGTTACTCGGCGGGCACCTACGAGCAGTACTTC.

The J gene is TRBJ1-1, the V gene TRBV7-9; D is unclear. The germline V and J ends were trimmed by 5 bases and 0 bases, with 16 bases remaining between them. Germline V gene lookup returns CDR1 SEHNR and CDR2 FQNEAQ (reference sequence). The CDR3 is 16 amino acids. The CDR3 region is CASSPLLEVLNTEAFF. As DNA, the CDR3 is TGTGCCAGCAGCCCCCTTCTAGAAGTATTGAACACTGAAGCTTTCTTT. The whole variable domain, filled in from reference TRBV7-9 and TRBJ1-1, reads DTGVSQNPRHKITKRGQNVTFRCDPISEHNRLYWYRQTLGQGPEFLTYFQNEAQLEKSRLLSDRFSAERPKGSFSTLEIQRTEQGDSAMYLCASSPLLEVLNTEAFFGQGTRLTVV.

The chain is built from TRBV3-1 (or the pseudogene TRBV3-2) and TRBJ1-6; D is perhaps TRBD1 (5 bases). Per the germline V gene, CDR1 is LGHDT and CDR2 is YNNKEL (reference sequence). The V gene lost 7 bases and the J gene lost 7 bases, with 14 bases spanning the gap. This CDR3 is built from 14 residues. Written as DNA, the CDR3 is TGTGCCAGCACCTTACAGGCGAAGAATTCACCCCTCCACTTT. Amino acid sequence: CASTLQAKNSPLHF.

This chain links TRBV5-4 with TRBJ2-7, with no clear D. Germline values: CDR1 SGHNT, CDR2 YYREEE (reference sequence). The CDR3 contains 15 residues. V was pared by 0 bases and J by 3 bases, with 13 bases between. In nucleotides, the CDR3 is TGTGCCAGCAGCTTGGAAGAGGCCGGCCTCTACGAGCAGTACTTC. Amino acid sequence: CASSLEEAGLYEQYF.

The chain joins TRBV27 to TRBJ1-2; TRBD1 matches 8 bases. CDR3 length: 14 residues. Unmatched junction bases numbered 8, after V lost 4 bases and J lost 7 bases. The germline V gene has CDR1 MNHEY and CDR2 SMNVEV (reference sequence). The CDR3 DNA follows: TGTGCCAGCAGTTGGACAGGGTCTGAGAGTGGCTACACCTTC. Its protein product is CASSWTGSESGYTF.

This clone has a single count. V and J are TRBV7-9 and TRBJ2-7, with D possibly being TRBD1 (5 bases). This CDR3 spans 12 amino acids. Between the trimmed V and J ends, which lost 5 bases and 4 bases, there was a span of 9 bases. CDR1 is SEHNR and CDR2 is FQNEAQ in the germline V gene (reference sequence). The CDR3 coding sequence is TGTGCCAGCAGCGCCGGACATTACGAGCAGTACTTC. Encoded protein: CASSAGHYEQYF.

This chain uses TRBV27 with TRBJ1-6; tentative D call: TRBD1 (6 bases). The length of the CDR3 is 17 residues. V was trimmed by 4 bases and J by 0 bases, leaving 13 bases between them. Germline lookup yields CDR1 MNHEY and CDR2 SMNVEV (reference sequence). The CDR3 region has the DNA TGTGCCAGCAGTTCGTACAGGGACACCTCCTATAATTCACCCCTCCACTTT. This sequence encodes CASSSYRDTSYNSPLHF.

J is TRBJ1-5 and V is TRBV18, with D maybe TRBD1 (5 bases). CDR1 and CDR2 from the germline V gene are KGHSH and LQKENI. There are 15 residues in the CDR3. V lost 8 bases to trimming and J lost 7 bases, with 21 bases between them. The CDR3 loop reads CASAGEREGEQPQHF. DNA of the CDR3: TGTGCCAGCGCAGGTGAGCGGGAAGGGGAACAGCCCCAGCATTTT.

The CDR3 nucleotides read TGTGCCAGCAGCTTGAAACTAGCGGGAGGCGTAACAGATACGCAGTATTTT. Its translation: CASSLKLAGGVTDTQYF. The V call is TRBV5-4, the J call TRBJ2-3; 12 bases are a match to TRBD2. With V trimmed by 1 base and J by 3 bases, 6 bases remained unmatched. From germline, CDR1 is SGHNT and CDR2 YYREEE (reference sequence). This CDR3 region has 17 residues.

The rearrangement joins TRBV12-3 or TRBV12-4 to TRBJ1-1; tentatively, D is TRBD1 (6 bases). This CDR3 is built from 11 residues. Trimming stripped 6 bases from V and 9 bases from J, with 11 bases between. CDR3 sequence: CASSQDSQAFF. CDR3 DNA: TGTGCCAGCAGCCAGGACAGCCAAGCTTTCTTT.